Each of the 8 T cell receptor beta chains below was sequenced from the same sample in a study of blood T cell repertoires in COVID-19. Clones were read by immunoSEQ multiplex PCR, and TCRdb kept only the in-frame ones, dropping some. The data contain about 190,000 clones, roughly 80% of them seen just once; the ten biggest clones take up roughly 12%. Sample: peripheral blood. Receptor source: a man aged 45-65 years who had recovered from COVID-19.

This chain joins TRBV30 and TRBJ2-3; D uncertain. Looked up from germline, CDR1 is GTSNPN and CDR2 is SVGIG (reference sequence). Trimming removed 1 base at V and 6 bases at J, with 8 bases between. CDR3 length: 12 amino acids. CDR3: CAWSGPGDTQYF. Here the CDR3 DNA reads TGTGCCTGGAGTGGCCCCGGGGATACGCAGTATTTT. The full variable domain, rest sourced from reference TRBV30 and TRBJ2-3, is SQTIHQWPATLVQPVGSPLSLECTVEGTSNPNLYWYRQAAGRGLQLLFYSVGIGQISSEVPQNLSASRPQDRQFILSSKKLLLSDSGFYLCAWSGPGDTQYFGPGTRLTVL.

The genes are TRBV7-2 and TRBJ2-3, with 10 bases that match TRBD2. CDR1 and CDR2 (germline): SGHTA, FQGNSA. After removal of 5 bases from V and 1 base from J, the junction contained 3 bases not matched to a gene. The CDR3 sequence is 15 residues long. The CDR3 bases are TGTGCCAGCAGCCCGCTAGCGGGGGGCACAGATACGCAGTATTTT. It is translated as CASSPLAGGTDTQYF.

This clone showed up just a few times. J is TRBJ2-5 and V is TRBV27; D is uncertain. The V end was cut by 6 bases, the J end by 4 bases, with 6 bases between. The CDR3 has 11 residues. CDR1 and CDR2 from the germline V gene are MNHEY and SMNVEV (reference sequence). The CDR3, as DNA: TGTGCCAGCAGCAGTTTAGAGACCCAGTACTTC. Amino acid sequence: CASSSLETQYF.

The rearrangement uses TRBV5-1 and TRBJ2-7, with D possibly TRBD2 on 7 matching bases. Germline lookup yields CDR1 SGHRS and CDR2 YFSETQ. The CDR3 extends over 14 amino acids. Trimming left V 2 bases short and J 1 base short, with 10 bases between. CDR3 in DNA: TGCGCCAGCAGCTTACAGGGAGGGTCCTACGAGCAGTACTTC. This encodes CASSLQGGSYEQYF.

The table lists this clone with a count of one. This chain uses TRBV5-1 with TRBJ2-5; TRBD2 matches at 8 bases. The germline CDR1 and CDR2 sequences are SGHRS and YFSETQ. The CDR3 contains 16 residues. V lost 4 bases to trimming and J lost 5 bases; unmatched junction nucleotides: 13. Written as DNA, the CDR3 is TGCGCCAGCAGCATAGACGGGAGGGCCCTCCGGGAGACCCAGTACTTC. It encodes CASSIDGRALRETQYF. The full variable domain, completed using reference TRBV5-1 and TRBJ2-5, is KAGVTQTPRYLIKTRGQQVTLSCSPISGHRSVSWYQQTPGQGLQFLFEYFSETQRNKGNFPGRFSGRQFSNSRSEMNVSTLELGDSALYLCASSIDGRALRETQYFGPGTRLLVL.

The chain combines TRBV21-1 with TRBJ2-3; the tabulated D call, TRBD2, remains unverified against the DNA. TRBV21-1 is described as a pseudogene. The CDR3 spans 16 residues. The CDR3 bases are TGTGCCAGCAGCACACCTAGCGGGAGGGCCAAAGATACGCAGTATTTT. Its translation: CASSTPSGRAKDTQYF.

This sequence joins TRBV30 and TRBJ2-1, with TRBD2 identical over 14 bases. Germline assignment: CDR1 GTSNPN and CDR2 SVGIG (reference sequence). The trim removed 4 bases at V and 2 bases at J, leaving 4 bases unmatched. This CDR3 contains 16 residues. The CDR3 is CAWMGTSGGPYNEQFF. CDR3 bases: TGTGCCTGGATGGGGACTAGCGGGGGTCCCTACAATGAGCAGTTCTTC.

This clone has only a few counts. The DNA for the CDR3 is TGTGCCAGCAGCCCTGGACAGGGTTTCTACGAGCAGTACTTC. It translates to CASSPGQGFYEQYF. V gene TRBV4-2 combines with J gene TRBJ2-7; the match to TRBD1 covers 8 bases. The J segment lost 3 bases and the V segment lost 4 bases, leaving 5 bases of the junction unmatched. This CDR3 region has 14 residues. Per the germline V gene, CDR1 is LGHNA and CDR2 is YNFKEQ.